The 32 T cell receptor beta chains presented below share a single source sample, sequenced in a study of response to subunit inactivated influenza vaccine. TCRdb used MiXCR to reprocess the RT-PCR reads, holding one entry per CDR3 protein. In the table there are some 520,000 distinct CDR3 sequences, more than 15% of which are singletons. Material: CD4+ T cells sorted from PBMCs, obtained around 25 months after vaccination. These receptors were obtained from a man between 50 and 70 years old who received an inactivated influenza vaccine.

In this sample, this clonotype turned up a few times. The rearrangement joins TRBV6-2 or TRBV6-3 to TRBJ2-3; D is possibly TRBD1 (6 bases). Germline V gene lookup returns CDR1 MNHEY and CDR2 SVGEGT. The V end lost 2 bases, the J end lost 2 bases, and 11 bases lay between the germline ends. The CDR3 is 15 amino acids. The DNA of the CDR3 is TGTGCCAGCAGTTACCGGACAGTTTCCACAGATACGCAGTATTTT. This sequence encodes CASSYRTVSTDTQYF.

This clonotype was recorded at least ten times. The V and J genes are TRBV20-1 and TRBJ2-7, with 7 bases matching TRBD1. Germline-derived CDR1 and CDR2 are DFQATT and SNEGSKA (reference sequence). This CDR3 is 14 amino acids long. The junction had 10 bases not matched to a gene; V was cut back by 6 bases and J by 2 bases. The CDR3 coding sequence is TGCAGTGCCATACCGACCGGACAGGCCTACGAGCAGTACTTC. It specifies CSAIPTGQAYEQYF.

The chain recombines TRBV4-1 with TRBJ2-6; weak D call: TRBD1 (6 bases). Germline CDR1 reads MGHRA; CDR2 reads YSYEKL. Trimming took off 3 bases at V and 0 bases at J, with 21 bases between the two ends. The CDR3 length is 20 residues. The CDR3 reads CASSQTLGARANSGANVLTF. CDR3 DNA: TGCGCCAGCAGCCAGACGTTGGGGGCGCGGGCGAACTCTGGGGCCAACGTCCTGACTTTC.

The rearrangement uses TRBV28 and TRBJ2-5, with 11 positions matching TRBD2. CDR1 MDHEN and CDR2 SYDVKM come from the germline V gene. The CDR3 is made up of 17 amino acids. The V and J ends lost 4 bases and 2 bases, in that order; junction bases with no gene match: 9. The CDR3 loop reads CASSSLLAGVSQETQYF. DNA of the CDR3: TGTGCCAGCAGTTCCCTACTAGCGGGGGTTTCGCAAGAGACCCAGTACTTC.

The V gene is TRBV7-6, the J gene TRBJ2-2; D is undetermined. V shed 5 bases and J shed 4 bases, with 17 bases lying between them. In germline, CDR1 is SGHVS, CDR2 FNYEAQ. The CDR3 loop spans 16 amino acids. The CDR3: CASSLERAPSTGELFF. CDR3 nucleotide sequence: TGTGCCAGCAGCCTAGAGCGTGCGCCATCCACCGGGGAGCTGTTTTTT.

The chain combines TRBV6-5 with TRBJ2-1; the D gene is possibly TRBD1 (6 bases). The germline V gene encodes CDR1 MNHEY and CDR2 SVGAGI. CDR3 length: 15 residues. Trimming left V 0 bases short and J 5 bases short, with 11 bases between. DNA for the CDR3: TGTGCCAGCAGTTACTCAGGACAGACAAACAATGAGCAGTTCTTC. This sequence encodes CASSYSGQTNNEQFF.

CDR3 in DNA: TGCAGTGCTAGAGAGAGAGCCCGGCGCTCCTACGAGCAGTACTTC. This sequence encodes CSARERARRSYEQYF. This sequence joins TRBV20-1 and TRBJ2-7; D gene unclear. This CDR3 region has 15 residues. Trimming took off 0 bases at V and 0 bases at J, with 12 bases between the two ends. Germline lookup yields CDR1 DFQATT and CDR2 SNEGSKA (reference sequence).

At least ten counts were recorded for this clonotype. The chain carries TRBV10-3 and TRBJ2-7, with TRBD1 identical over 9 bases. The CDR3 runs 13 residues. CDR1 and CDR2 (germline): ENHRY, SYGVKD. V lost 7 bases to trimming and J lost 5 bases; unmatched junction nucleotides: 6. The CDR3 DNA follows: TGTGCCATCAATACGAGACAGGGGGACGAGCAGTACTTC. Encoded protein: CAINTRQGDEQYF.

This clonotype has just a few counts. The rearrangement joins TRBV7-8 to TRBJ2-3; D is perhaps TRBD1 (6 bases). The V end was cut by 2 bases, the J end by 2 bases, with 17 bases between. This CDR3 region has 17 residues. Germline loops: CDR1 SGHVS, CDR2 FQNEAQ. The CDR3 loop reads CASSLSVGGFFTDTQYF. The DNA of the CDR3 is TGTGCCAGCAGCTTATCAGTAGGGGGTTTCTTCACAGATACGCAGTATTTT.

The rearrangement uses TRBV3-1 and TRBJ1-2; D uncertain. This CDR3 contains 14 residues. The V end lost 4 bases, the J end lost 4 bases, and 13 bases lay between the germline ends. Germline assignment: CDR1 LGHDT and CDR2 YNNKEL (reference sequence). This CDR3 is CASSPGGVVYGYTF. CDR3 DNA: TGTGCCAGCAGCCCGGGCGGCGTGGTCTATGGCTACACCTTC.

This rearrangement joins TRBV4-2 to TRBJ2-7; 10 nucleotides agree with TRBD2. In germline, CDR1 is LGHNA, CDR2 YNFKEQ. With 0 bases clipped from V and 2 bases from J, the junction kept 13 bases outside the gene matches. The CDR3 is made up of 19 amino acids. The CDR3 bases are TGTGCCAGCAGCCAAGATCTAGCGGGAGTAGAGCTGACCCCCTACGAGCAGTACTTC. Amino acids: CASSQDLAGVELTPYEQYF.

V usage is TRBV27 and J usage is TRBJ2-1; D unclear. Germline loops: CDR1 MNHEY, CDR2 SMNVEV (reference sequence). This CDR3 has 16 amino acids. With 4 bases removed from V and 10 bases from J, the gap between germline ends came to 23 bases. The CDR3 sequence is CASSSQPTLKGGEQFF. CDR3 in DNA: TGTGCCAGCAGTTCCCAACCTACCCTGAAGGGTGGCGAGCAGTTCTTC.

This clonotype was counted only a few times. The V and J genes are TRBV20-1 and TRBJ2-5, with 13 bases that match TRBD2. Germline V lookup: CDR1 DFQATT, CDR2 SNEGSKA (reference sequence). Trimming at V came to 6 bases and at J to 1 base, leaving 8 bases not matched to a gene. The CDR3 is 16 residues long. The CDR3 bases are TGCAGTGCCAGGGGACTAGCGGGAACTCCCCAAGAGACCCAGTACTTC. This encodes CSARGLAGTPQETQYF.

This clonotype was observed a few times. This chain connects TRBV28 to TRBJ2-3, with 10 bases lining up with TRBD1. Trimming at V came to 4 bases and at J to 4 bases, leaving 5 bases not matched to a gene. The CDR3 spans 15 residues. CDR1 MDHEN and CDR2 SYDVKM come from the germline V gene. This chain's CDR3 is CASSSRTGGPDTQYF. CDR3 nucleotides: TGTGCCAGCAGTTCACGGACAGGGGGACCAGATACGCAGTATTTT.

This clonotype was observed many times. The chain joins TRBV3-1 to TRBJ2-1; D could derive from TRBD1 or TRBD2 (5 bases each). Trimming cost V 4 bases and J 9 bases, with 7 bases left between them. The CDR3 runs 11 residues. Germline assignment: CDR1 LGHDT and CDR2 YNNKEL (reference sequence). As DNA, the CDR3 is TGTGCCAGCAGCCGAGGGGTTGAGCAGTTCTTC. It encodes CASSRGVEQFF.

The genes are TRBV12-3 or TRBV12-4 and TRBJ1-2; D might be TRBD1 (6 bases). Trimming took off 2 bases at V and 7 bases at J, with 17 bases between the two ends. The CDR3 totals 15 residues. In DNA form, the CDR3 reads TGTGCCAGCAGTTTAAGTGATCAAACAGGGCCTGGCTACACCTTC. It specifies CASSLSDQTGPGYTF.

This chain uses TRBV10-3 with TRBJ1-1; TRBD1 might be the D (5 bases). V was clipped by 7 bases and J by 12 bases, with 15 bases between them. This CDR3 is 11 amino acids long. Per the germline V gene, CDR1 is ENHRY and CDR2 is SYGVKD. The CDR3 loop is CAIMGVGEPFF. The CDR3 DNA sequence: TGTGCCATCATGGGGGTTGGGGAGCCTTTCTTT.

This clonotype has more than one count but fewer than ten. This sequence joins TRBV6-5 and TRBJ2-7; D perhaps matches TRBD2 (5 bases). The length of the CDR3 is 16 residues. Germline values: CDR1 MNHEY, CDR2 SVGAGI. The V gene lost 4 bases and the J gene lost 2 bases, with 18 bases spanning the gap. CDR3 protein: CASSSRRADLTYEQYF. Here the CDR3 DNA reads TGTGCCAGCAGTTCCAGGCGAGCGGATCTAACCTACGAGCAGTACTTC.

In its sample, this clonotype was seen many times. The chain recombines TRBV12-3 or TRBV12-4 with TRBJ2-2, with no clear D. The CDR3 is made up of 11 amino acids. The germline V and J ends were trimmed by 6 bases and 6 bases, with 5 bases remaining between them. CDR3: CASSRPGELFF. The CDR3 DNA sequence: TGTGCCAGCAGCCGACCCGGGGAGCTGTTTTTT.

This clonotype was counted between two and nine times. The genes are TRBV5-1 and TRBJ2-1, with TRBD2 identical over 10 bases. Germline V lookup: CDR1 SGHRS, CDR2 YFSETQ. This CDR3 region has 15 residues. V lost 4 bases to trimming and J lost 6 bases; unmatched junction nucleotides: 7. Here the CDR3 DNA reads TGCGCCAGCAGCGTTAGCGGGGGGACCTTCAATGAGCAGTTCTTC. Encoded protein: CASSVSGGTFNEQFF. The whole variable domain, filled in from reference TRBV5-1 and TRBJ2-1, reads KAGVTQTPRYLIKTRGQQVTLSCSPISGHRSVSWYQQTPGQGLQFLFEYFSETQRNKGNFPGRFSGRQFSNSRSEMNVSTLELGDSALYLCASSVSGGTFNEQFFGPGTRLTVL.

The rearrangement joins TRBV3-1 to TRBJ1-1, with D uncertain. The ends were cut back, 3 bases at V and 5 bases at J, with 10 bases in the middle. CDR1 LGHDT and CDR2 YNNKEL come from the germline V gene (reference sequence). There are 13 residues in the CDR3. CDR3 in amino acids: CASSQETRTEAFF. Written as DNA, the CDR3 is TGTGCCAGCAGCCAGGAGACAAGGACTGAAGCTTTCTTT. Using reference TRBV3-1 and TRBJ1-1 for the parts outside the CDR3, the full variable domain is DTAVSQTPKYLVTQMGNDKSIKCEQNLGHDTMYWYKQDSKKFLKIMFSYNNKELIINETVPNRFSPKSPDKAHLNLHINSLELGDSAVYFCASSQETRTEAFFGQGTRLTVV.

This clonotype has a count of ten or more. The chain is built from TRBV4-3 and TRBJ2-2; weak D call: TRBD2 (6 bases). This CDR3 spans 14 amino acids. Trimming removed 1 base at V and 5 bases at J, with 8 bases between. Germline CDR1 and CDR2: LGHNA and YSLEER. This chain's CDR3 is CASSQGAGTGELFF. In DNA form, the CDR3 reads TGCGCCAGCAGCCAAGGGGCGGGGACCGGGGAGCTGTTTTTT.

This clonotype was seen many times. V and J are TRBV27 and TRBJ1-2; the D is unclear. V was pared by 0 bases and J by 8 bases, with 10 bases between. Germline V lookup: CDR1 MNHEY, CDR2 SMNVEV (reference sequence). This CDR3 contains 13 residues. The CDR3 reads CASSLSGVWGYTF. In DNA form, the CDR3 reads TGTGCCAGCAGTTTATCTGGGGTTTGGGGCTACACCTTC.

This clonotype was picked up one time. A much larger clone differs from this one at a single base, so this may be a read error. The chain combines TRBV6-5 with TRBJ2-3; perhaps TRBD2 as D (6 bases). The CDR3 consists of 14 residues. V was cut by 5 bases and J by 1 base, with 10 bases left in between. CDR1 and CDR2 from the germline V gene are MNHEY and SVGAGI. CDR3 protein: CASSNGGGTDTQYF. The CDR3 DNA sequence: TGTGCCAGCAGTAACGGGGGTGGCACAGATACGCAGTATTTT.

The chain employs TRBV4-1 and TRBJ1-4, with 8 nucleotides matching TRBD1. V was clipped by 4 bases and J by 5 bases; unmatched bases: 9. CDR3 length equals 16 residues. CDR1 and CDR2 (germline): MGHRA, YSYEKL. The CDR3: CASSPPGQGVNEKLFF. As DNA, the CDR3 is TGCGCCAGCAGCCCGCCAGGACAGGGCGTGAATGAAAAACTGTTTTTT.

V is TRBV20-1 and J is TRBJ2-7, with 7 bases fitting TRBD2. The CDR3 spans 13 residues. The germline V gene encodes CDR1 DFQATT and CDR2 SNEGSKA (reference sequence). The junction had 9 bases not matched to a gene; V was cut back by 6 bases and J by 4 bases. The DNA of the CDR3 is TGCAGTGCCCCTAAATATAGCGGGTACGAGCAGTACTTC. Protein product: CSAPKYSGYEQYF.

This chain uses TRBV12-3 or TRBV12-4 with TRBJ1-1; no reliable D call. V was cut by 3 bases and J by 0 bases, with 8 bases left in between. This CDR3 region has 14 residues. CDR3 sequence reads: CASSLKEMNTEAFF. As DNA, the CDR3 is TGTGCCAGCAGTTTGAAGGAAATGAACACTGAAGCTTTCTTT.

CDR3 nucleotides: TGTGCCAGCAGCGTAGAGCGGGGGTACACAGATACGCAGTATTTT. It codes for CASSVERGYTDTQYF. This sequence joins TRBV9 and TRBJ2-3, with 8 bases that match TRBD2. Per the germline V gene, CDR1 is SGDLS and CDR2 is YYNGEE. V lost 0 bases, J lost 2 bases, and 2 bases stayed unmatched. This CDR3 is 15 amino acids long.

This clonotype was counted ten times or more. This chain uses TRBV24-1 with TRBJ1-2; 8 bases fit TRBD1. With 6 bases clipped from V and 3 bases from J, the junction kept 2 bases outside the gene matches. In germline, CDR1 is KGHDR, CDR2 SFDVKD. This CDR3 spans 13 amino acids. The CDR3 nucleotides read TGTGCCACCAGTACGGGACAGGACTATGGCTACACCTTC. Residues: CATSTGQDYGYTF.

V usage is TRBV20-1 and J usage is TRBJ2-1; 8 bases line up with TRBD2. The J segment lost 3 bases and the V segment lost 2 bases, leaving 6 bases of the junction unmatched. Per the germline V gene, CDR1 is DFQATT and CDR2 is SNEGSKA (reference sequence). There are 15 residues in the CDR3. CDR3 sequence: CSARYRGGLYNEQFF. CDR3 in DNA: TGCAGTGCTAGATACCGGGGGGGCCTCTACAATGAGCAGTTCTTC.

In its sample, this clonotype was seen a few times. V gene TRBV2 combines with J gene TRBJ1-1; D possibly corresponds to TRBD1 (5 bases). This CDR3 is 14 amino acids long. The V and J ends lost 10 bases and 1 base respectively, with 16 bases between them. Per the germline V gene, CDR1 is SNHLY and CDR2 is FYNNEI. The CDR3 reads CATRAGGTNTEAFF. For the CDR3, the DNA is TGTGCCACCCGGGCCGGGGGAACGAACACTGAAGCTTTCTTT.

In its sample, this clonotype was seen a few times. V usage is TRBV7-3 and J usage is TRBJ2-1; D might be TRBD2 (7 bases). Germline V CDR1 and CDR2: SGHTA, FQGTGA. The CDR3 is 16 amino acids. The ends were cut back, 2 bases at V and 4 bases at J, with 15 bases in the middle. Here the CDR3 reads CASSLLAGAAYNEQFF. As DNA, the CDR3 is TGTGCCAGCAGCTTACTTGCGGGGGCCGCTTACAATGAGCAGTTCTTC.